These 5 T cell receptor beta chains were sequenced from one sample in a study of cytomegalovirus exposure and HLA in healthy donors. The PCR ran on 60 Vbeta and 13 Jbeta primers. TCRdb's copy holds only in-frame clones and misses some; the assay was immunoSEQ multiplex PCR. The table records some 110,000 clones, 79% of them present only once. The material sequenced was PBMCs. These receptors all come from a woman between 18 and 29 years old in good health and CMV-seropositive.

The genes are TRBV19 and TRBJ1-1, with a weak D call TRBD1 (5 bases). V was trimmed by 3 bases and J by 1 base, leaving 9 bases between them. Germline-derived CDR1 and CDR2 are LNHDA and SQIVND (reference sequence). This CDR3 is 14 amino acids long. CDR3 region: CASSIYRPNTEAFF. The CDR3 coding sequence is TGTGCCAGTAGTATTTACAGGCCGAACACTGAAGCTTTCTTT.

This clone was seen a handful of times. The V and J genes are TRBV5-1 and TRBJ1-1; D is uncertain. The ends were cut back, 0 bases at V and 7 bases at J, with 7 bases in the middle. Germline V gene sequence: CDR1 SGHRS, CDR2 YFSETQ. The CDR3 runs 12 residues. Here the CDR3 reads CASSLAIGEAFF. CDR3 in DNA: TGCGCCAGCAGCTTGGCCATCGGTGAAGCTTTCTTT.

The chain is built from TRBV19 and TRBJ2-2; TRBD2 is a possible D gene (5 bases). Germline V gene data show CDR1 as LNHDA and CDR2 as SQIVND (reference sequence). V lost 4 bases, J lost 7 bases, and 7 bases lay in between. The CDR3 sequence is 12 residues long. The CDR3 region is CASSRRIGELFF. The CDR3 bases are TGTGCCAGTAGTAGGAGGATCGGGGAGCTGTTTTTT.

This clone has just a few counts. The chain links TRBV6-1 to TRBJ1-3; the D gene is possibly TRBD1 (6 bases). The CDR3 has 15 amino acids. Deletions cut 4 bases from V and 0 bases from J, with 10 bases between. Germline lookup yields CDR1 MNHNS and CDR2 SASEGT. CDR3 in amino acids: CASSADRSSGNTIYF. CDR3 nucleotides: TGTGCCAGCAGTGCAGACAGGAGCTCTGGAAACACCATATATTTT.

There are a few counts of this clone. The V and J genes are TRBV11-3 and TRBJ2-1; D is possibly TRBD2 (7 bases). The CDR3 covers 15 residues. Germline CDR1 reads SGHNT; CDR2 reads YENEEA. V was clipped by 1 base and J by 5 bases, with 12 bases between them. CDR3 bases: TGTGCCAGCAGCTTAGGGGGGGGCGAAAACAATGAGCAGTTCTTC. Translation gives CASSLGGGENNEQFF.